The clone carrying this T cell receptor beta chain has more than one count but fewer than ten. TCRdb processed the 5' RACE reads anew with MiXCR; each CDR3 protein has one entry. The table records some 500,000 distinct CDR3 sequences, 9.5% to 10% of them present only once. These data originate in a study of identical twins. The CDR3 is 12 amino acids. CDR1 and CDR2 from the germline V gene are MGHDK and SYGVNS. The sample was also reused in another study, on yellow fever vaccine responses in identical twins.

The sample taken for sequencing was PBMCs. The TCR originated in a woman in her late teens or twenties in good health. This chain joins TRBV25-1 and TRBJ2-7; D may correspond to TRBD1 or TRBD2 (5 bases each). Written as DNA, the CDR3 is TGTGCGGTCGCTAGGGACGGCTACGAGCAGTACTTC. Residues: CAVARDGYEQYF.